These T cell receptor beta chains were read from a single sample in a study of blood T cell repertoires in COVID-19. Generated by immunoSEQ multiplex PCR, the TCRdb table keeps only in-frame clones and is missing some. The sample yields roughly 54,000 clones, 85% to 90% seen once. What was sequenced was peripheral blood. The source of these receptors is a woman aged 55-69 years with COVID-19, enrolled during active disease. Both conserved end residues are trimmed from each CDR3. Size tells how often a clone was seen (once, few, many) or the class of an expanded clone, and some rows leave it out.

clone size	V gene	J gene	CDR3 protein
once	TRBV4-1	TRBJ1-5	ASSRHREGQPQH
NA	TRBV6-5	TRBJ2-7	ASSYNRGYEQY
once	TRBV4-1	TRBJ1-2	ASSQVARENYGYT
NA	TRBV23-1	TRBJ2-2	ASSRSLGGDTGELF
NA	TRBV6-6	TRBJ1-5	ASSYSGQQPQH
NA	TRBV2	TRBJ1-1	ARDRGRDTEAF
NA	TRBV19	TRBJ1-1	ASSIALNTEAF
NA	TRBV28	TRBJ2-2	ASSFLGTSNTGELF
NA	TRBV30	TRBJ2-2	AWSFLGHQNTGELF
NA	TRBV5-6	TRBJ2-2	ASSLVAGGLAGELF
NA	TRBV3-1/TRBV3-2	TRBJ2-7	ASSHIYEQY
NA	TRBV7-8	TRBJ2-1	ASSLVGARQYNEQF
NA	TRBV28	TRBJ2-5	ATWQNVYETQY
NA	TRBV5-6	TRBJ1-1	ASSLVSRNTEAF
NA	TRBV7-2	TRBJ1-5	ASSRQGGRNQPQH
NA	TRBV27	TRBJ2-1	ASHPVPGTGSLAVHNEQF